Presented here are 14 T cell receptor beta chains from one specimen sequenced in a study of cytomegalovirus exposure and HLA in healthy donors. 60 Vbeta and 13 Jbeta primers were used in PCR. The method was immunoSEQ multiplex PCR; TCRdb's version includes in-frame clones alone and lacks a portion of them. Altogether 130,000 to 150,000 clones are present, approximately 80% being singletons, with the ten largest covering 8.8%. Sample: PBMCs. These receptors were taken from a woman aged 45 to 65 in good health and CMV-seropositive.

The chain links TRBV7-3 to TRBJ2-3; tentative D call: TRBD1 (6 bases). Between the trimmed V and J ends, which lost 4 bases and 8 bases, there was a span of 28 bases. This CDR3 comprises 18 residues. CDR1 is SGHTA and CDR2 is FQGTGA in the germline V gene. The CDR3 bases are TGTGCCAGCAGCTCCAAAAGGACAGCGGCGTCCGGAGTCCGTACGCAGTATTTT. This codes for CASSSKRTAASGVRTQYF.

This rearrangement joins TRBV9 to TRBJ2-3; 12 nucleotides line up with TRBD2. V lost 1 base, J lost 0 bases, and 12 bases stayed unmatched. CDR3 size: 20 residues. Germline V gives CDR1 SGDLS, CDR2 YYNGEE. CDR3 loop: CASSVSPSGGGLVSTDTQYF. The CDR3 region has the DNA TGTGCCAGCAGCGTATCGCCTAGCGGGGGGGGCCTTGTTAGCACAGATACGCAGTATTTT.

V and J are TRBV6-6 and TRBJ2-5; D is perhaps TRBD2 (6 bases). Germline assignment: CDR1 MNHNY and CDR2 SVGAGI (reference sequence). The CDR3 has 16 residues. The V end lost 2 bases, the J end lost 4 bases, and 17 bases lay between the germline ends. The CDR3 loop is CASSYGLVGGSETQYF. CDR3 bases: TGTGCCAGCAGTTACGGGCTAGTCGGGGGTTCAGAGACCCAGTACTTC.

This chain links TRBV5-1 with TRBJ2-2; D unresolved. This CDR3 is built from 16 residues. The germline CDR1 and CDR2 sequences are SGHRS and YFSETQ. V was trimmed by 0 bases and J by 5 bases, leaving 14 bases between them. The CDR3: CASSLAGRLGTGELFF. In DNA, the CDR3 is TGCGCCAGCAGCTTGGCCGGCAGACTCGGGACCGGGGAGCTGTTTTTT. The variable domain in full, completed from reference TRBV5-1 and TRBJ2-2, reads KAGVTQTPRYLIKTRGQQVTLSCSPISGHRSVSWYQQTPGQGLQFLFEYFSETQRNKGNFPGRFSGRQFSNSRSEMNVSTLELGDSALYLCASSLAGRLGTGELFFGEGSRLTVL.

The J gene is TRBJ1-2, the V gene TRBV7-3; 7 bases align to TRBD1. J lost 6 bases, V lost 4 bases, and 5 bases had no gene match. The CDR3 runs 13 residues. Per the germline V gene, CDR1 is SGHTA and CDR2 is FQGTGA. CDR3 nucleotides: TGTGCCAGCAGCTCTACAGGGGCTGATGGCTACACCTTC. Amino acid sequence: CASSSTGADGYTF.

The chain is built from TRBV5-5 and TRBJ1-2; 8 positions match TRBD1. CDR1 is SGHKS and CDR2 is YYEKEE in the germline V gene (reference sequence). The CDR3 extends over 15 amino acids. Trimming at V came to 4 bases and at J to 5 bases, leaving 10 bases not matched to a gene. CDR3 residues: CASSPLAGGLYGYTF. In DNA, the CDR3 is TGTGCCAGCAGCCCGCTGGCAGGGGGCCTTTATGGCTACACCTTC.

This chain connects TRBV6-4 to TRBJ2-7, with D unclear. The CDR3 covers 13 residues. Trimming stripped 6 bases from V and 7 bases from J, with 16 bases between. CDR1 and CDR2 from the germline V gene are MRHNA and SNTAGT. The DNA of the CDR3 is TGTGCCAGCAGCTCCCAGGCGACCTTTGAGCAGTACTTC. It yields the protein CASSSQATFEQYF.

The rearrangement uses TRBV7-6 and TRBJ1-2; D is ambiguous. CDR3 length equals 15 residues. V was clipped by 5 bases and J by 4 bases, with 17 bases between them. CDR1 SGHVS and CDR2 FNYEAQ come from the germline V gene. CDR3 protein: CASSPLSEGSYGYTF. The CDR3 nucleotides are TGTGCCAGCAGCCCATTAAGTGAGGGTTCCTATGGCTACACCTTC.

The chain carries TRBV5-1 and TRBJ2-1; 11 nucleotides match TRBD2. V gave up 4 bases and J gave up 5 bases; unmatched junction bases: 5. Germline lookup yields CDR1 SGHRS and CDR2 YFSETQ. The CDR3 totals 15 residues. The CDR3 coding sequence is TGCGCCAGCAGCGACCTAGCGGGGGGAAACAATGAGCAGTTCTTC. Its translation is CASSDLAGGNNEQFF.

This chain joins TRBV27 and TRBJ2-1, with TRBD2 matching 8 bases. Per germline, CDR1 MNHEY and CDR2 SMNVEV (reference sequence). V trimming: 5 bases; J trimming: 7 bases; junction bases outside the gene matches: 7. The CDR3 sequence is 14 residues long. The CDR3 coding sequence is TGTGCCAGCAGTCCATCGGGGGGGTTAAATGAGCAGTTCTTC. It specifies CASSPSGGLNEQFF.

The CDR3 DNA reads TGCAGCGGCCACAGCCCCGTGAACACTGAAGCTTTCTTT. This translates into CSGHSPVNTEAFF. The chain links TRBV29-1 to TRBJ1-1; D call uncertain. V was shortened by 7 bases and J by 0 bases, with 12 bases between the two germline ends. CDR3 length: 13 residues. Germline V gene data show CDR1 as SQVTM and CDR2 as ANQGSEA.

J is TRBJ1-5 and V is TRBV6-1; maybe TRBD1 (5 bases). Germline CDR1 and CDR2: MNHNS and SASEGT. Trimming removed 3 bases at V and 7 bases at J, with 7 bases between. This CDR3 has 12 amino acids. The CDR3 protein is CASSEGRQPQHF. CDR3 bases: TGTGCCAGCAGTGAGGGGCGACAGCCCCAGCATTTT.

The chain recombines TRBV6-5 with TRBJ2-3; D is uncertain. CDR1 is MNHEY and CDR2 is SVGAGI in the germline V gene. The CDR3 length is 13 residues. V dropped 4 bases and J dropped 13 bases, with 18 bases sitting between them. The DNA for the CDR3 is TGTGCCAGCAGTTCCCTGACTTATTCCCGGGAGTATTTT. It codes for CASSSLTYSREYF.

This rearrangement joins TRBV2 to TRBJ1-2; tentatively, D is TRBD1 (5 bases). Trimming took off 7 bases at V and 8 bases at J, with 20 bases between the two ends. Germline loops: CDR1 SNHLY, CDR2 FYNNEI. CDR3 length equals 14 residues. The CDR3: CASIPTDGSYGYTF. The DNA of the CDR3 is TGTGCCAGCATCCCGACAGACGGATCGTACGGCTACACCTTC. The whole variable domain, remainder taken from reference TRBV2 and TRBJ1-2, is EPEVTQTPSHQVTQMGQEVILRCVPISNHLYFYWYRQILGQKVEFLVSFYNNEISEKSEIFDDQFSVERPDGSNFTLKIRSTKLEDSAMYFCASIPTDGSYGYTFGSGTRLTVV.